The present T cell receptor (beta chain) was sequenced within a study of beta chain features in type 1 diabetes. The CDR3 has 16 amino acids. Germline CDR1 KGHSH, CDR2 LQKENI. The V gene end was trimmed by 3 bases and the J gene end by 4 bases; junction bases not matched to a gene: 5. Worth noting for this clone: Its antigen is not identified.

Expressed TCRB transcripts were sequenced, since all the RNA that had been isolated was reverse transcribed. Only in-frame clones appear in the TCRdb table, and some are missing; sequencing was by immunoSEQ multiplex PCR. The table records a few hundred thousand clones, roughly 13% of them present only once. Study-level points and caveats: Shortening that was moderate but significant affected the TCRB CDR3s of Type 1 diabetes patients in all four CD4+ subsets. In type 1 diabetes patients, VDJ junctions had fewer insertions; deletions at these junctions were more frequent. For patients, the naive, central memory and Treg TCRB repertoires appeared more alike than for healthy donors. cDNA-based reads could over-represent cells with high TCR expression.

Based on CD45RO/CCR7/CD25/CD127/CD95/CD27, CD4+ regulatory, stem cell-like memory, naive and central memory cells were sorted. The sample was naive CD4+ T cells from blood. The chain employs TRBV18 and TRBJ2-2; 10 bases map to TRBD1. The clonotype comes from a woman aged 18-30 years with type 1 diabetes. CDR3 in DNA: TGTGCCAGCTCACCGATGACAGGGGGCGGCACCGGGGAGCTGTTTTTT. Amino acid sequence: CASSPMTGGGTGELFF.